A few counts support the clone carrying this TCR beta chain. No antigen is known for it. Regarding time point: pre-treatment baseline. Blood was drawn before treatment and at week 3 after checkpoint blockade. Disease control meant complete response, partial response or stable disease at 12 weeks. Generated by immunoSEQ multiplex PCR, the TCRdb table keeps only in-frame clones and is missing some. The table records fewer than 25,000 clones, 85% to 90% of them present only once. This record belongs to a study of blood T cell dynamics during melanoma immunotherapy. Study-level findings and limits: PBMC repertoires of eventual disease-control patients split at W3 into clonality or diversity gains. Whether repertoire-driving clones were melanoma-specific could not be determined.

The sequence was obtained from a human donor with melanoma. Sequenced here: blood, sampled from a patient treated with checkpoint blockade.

DNA for the CDR3: TGTGCCTGGAGCCCGACTAGCTATGAGCAGTTCTTC. Translation gives CAWSPTSYEQFF. The rearrangement links TRBV30 to TRBJ2-1; 7 bases align to TRBD2. The CDR3 is 12 residues long. Germline V gives CDR1 GTSNPN, CDR2 SVGIG (reference sequence). V was pared by 3 bases and J by 8 bases, with 4 bases of the junction left unmatched.